This record covers a single TCR beta chain. This sample stems from a study of blood T cell repertoires in COVID-19. Study-wide background: Samples representing acute and convalescent COVID-19 were sourced from the United States, Italy and Spain. PBMCs, B-cell-depleted T cells, or T cells provided the cDNA or gDNA that made up the material.

CDR3 length: 16 amino acids. V gave up 7 bases and J gave up 2 bases, with 20 bases separating them. Germline loops: CDR1 MDHEN, CDR2 SYDVKM. Profiling relied on immunoSEQ multiplex PCR, and the TCRdb table lists in-frame clones only, not all of them. Altogether roughly 300,000 clones are present, 85% to 90% being singletons, with the ten largest covering about 10%. Cohort allocation depended upon clinical history that participants reported. The chain is built from TRBV28 and TRBJ1-1; possibly TRBD1 for D (5 bases). The TCR originated in a young woman who had recovered from COVID-19. Sequencing used PBMCs or T cells enriched from blood (not recorded which). The CDR3 region has the DNA TGTGCCAGCACCCCGAGGTCCAGGGATCGAAACACTGAAGCTTTCTTT. Its protein is CASTPRSRDRNTEAFF.